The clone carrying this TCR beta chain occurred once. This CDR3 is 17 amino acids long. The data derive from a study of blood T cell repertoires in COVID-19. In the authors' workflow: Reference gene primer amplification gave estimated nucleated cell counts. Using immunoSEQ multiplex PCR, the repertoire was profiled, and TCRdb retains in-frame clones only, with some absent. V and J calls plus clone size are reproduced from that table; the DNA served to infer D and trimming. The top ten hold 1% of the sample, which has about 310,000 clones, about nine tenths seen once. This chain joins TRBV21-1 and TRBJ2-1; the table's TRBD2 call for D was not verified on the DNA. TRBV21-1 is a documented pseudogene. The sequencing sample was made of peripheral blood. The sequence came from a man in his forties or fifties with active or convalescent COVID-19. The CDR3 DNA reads TGTGCCAGCAGCGCGGGGGTAGCGGACAGCTCCTACAATGAGCAGTTCTTC. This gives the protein CASSAGVADSSYNEQFF.